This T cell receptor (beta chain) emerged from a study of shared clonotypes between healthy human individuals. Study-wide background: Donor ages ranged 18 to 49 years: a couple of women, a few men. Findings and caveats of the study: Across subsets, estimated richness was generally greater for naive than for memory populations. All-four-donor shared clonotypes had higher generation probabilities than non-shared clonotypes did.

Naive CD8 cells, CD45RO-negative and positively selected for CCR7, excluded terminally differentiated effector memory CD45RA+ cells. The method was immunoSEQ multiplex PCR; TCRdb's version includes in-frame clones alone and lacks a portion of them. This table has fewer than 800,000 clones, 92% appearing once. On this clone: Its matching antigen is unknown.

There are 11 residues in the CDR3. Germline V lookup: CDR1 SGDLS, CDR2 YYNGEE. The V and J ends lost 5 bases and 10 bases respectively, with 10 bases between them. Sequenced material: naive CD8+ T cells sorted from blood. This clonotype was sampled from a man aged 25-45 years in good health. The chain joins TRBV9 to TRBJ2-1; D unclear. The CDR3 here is CASRDIGEQFF. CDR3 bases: TGTGCCAGCAGGGATATAGGGGAGCAGTTCTTC.